The 27 T cell receptor beta chains reported below all come from one sample, sequenced in a study of human T cells and chemical hapten exposure. TCRdb redid the calling of the RACE reads with MiXCR, one entry per CDR3 protein. The sample contains 100,000 to 150,000 distinct CDR3 sequences, roughly an eighth of which appear only once. As for time point: patch test 1, 2 weeks after DPC sensitization. Treatment: therapeutic diphenylcyclopropenone sensitization with weekly scalp DPC. The starting material was whole blood, obtained in connection with sensitization to the hapten diphenylcyclopropenone (DPC). All receptors come from a man between 18 and 29 years old with alopecia areata. Some clones in this sample may be carry-over from other donors' samples.

This clonotype has ten or more counts. The chain joins TRBV12-3 or TRBV12-4 to TRBJ1-4; D remains unclear. The CDR3 is 13 amino acids. Trimming removed 7 bases from V and 8 bases from J, with 14 bases in between. The chain's CDR3 is CASNPDGREKLFF. CDR3 in DNA: TGTGCCAGCAACCCGGACGGGAGGGAAAAACTGTTTTTT.

The chain combines TRBV7-9 with TRBJ2-3, with TRBD2 identical over 12 bases. The V gene end was trimmed by 5 bases and the J gene end by 2 bases; junction bases not matched to a gene: 5. The CDR3 covers 16 residues. Germline CDR1 is SEHNR and CDR2 is FQNEAQ (reference sequence). CDR3 DNA sequence: TGTGCCAGCAGCCCGGGGACTAGCGGGCTCACAGATACGCAGTATTTT. This codes for CASSPGTSGLTDTQYF.

This clonotype was detected only a few times. For the CDR3, the DNA is TGTGCCAGCAGCTTAGCCCACGGGACCTACGAGCAGTACGTC. It translates to CASSLAHGTYEQYV. V and J are TRBV7-2 and TRBJ2-7; D is possibly TRBD2 (5 bases). V lost 0 bases and J lost 2, with 8 bases in between. In germline, CDR1 is SGHTA, CDR2 FQGNSA. CDR3 length: 14 amino acids.

A word on this clonotype: Mismatch with germline at one junction end may stem from a read error. The CDR3 spells CDSSGEISYNSPLHF. DNA for the CDR3: TGTGACAGCAGTGGGGAGATCTCCTATAATTCACCCCTCCACTTT. The V gene is TRBV28, the J gene TRBJ1-6, with D hard to call. The germline CDR1 and CDR2 sequences are MDHEN and SYDVKM. The CDR3 sequence is 15 residues long.

This clonotype was seen a handful of times. This chain uses TRBV19 with TRBJ1-5; D might be TRBD1 (6 bases). The CDR3 has 15 residues. Trimming took 4 bases from V and 2 from J, leaving 12 bases between them. Germline V gene sequence: CDR1 LNHDA, CDR2 SQIVND (reference sequence). In nucleotides, the CDR3 is TGTGCCAGTAGTAGAACAGGGATCGGCAATCAGCCCCAGCATTTT. Translating gives CASSRTGIGNQPQHF.

The V and J genes are TRBV20-1 and TRBJ2-3; tentative D call: TRBD1 (5 bases). Germline-derived CDR1 and CDR2 are DFQATT and SNEGSKA (reference sequence). Deletions cut 6 bases from V and 2 bases from J, with 15 bases between. The CDR3 is 14 amino acids. The CDR3 coding sequence is TGCAGTGCCTCACGCACAGGACACACAGATACGCAGTATTTT. It yields the protein CSASRTGHTDTQYF.

This clonotype was recorded at least ten times. V and J are TRBV12-3 or TRBV12-4 and TRBJ1-5, with D maybe TRBD1 (6 bases). V lost 5 bases and J 6 bases, leaving 11 bases between the germline ends. The CDR3 covers 13 residues. The CDR3 spells CASSPGGGQPQHF. The CDR3 DNA reads as TGTGCCAGCAGTCCCGGGGGCGGTCAGCCCCAGCATTTT.

The chain is built from TRBV10-3 and TRBJ2-2, with no clear D. Deletions cut 10 bases from V and 0 bases from J, with 24 bases between. CDR3 length: 18 residues. CDR1 and CDR2 from the germline V gene are ENHRY and SYGVKD. The CDR3 DNA sequence: TGTGCCACCAAGACACCGGCCCGCAAATCCGCGAACACCGGGGAGCTGTTTTTT. This sequence encodes CATKTPARKSANTGELFF.

A few counts support this clonotype. This rearrangement joins TRBV10-2 to TRBJ2-4, with TRBD1 as a possible D gene (6 bases). From germline, CDR1 is WSHSY and CDR2 SAAADI. This CDR3 contains 13 residues. The ends were cut back, 3 bases at V and 4 bases at J, with 7 bases in the middle. The CDR3 region has the DNA TGCGCCAGCAGTGAAGGGGGAAAAAACATTCAGTACTTC. It translates to CASSEGGKNIQYF.

The rearrangement links TRBV11-2 to TRBJ2-3, with TRBD1 as a possible D gene (6 bases). The CDR3 has 15 residues. V gave up 3 bases and J gave up 3 bases, with 13 bases separating them. Germline V gives CDR1 SGHAT, CDR2 FQNNGV. The CDR3 sequence: CASSLRGTGTDTQYF. Here the CDR3 DNA reads TGTGCCAGCAGCTTGAGGGGAACAGGGACAGATACGCAGTATTTT.

The chain combines TRBV20-1 with TRBJ1-3; D is unclear. V was pared by 0 bases and J by 2 bases, with 11 bases between. The CDR3 contains 15 residues. Germline values: CDR1 DFQATT, CDR2 SNEGSKA (reference sequence). CDR3 nucleotides: TGCAGTGCTAGAGATTTCGGGGTAGCTGGAAACACCATATATTTT. Translating it yields CSARDFGVAGNTIYF.

This clonotype was observed a few times. This sequence joins TRBV11-2 and TRBJ2-3; D assignment may be TRBD1 or TRBD2 (7 bases each). The CDR3 is made up of 15 amino acids. Trimming took off 5 bases at V and 4 bases at J, with 16 bases between the two ends. Germline V gives CDR1 SGHAT, CDR2 FQNNGV. CDR3 sequence reads: CASSLGGGGSDTQYF. CDR3 coding DNA: TGTGCCAGCAGCCTGGGGGGAGGGGGCTCAGATACGCAGTATTTT.

This clonotype was picked up many times. This sequence joins TRBV7-7 and TRBJ2-5; TRBD2 agrees at 8 bases. The CDR3 covers 14 residues. Germline V gives CDR1 SSHAT, CDR2 FNYEAQ (reference sequence). Germline trimming cut 2 bases from V and 3 bases from J; bases unmatched to any gene: 2. The CDR3 DNA is TGTGCCAGCAGCTTAAGCGGGGGAAAAGAGACCCAGTACTTC. Protein: CASSLSGGKETQYF.

CDR3 loop: CASRQGTDTQYF. For the CDR3, the DNA is TGTGCCAGCAGACAGGGGACAGATACGCAGTATTTT. J is TRBJ2-3 and V is TRBV11-2; 7 nucleotides match TRBD1. Germline CDR1 is SGHAT and CDR2 is FQNNGV. V shed 6 bases and J 3 bases; nucleotides not matched to a gene: 0. The CDR3 is made up of 12 amino acids.

There are a few counts of this clonotype. The chain couples TRBV5-5 to TRBJ1-2, with a possible D match to TRBD1 (6 bases). CDR3 length: 15 amino acids. Germline V gene data show CDR1 as SGHKS and CDR2 as YYEKEE (reference sequence). V was cut by 2 bases and J by 2 bases, with 13 bases left in between. The CDR3 sequence: CASSLLGAENYGYTF. The CDR3 DNA is TGTGCCAGCAGCTTACTGGGGGCCGAAAACTATGGCTACACCTTC.

The chain employs TRBV7-9 and TRBJ1-1, with 7 positions matching TRBD1. With 1 base clipped from V and 10 bases from J, the junction kept 6 bases outside the gene matches. Per the germline V gene, CDR1 is SEHNR and CDR2 is FQNEAQ (reference sequence). CDR3 length equals 13 residues. The CDR3 loop is CASSLDRGPRAFF. As DNA, the CDR3 is TGTGCCAGCAGCTTAGACAGGGGCCCTCGAGCTTTCTTT.

The chain couples TRBV7-2 to TRBJ1-3; D is ambiguous. This CDR3 spans 18 amino acids. V gave up 0 bases and J gave up 0 bases, with 15 bases separating them. Germline V CDR1 and CDR2: SGHTA, FQGNSA. This chain's CDR3 is CASSLAGLWAGSGNTIYF. DNA for the CDR3: TGTGCCAGCAGCTTAGCGGGTTTATGGGCAGGCTCTGGAAACACCATATATTTT.

The chain has TRBV9 and TRBJ2-7, with 7 bases identical to TRBD1. The CDR3 length is 15 residues. Germline CDR1 is SGDLS and CDR2 is YYNGEE. The V gene end was trimmed by 0 bases and the J gene end by 2 bases; junction bases not matched to a gene: 5. Here the CDR3 reads CASSVGGQDTYEQYF. Written as DNA, the CDR3 is TGTGCCAGCAGCGTAGGTGGACAGGACACCTACGAGCAGTACTTC.

This clonotype was seen a handful of times. The chain joins TRBV7-3 to TRBJ1-6; the D is unclear. Germline values: CDR1 SGHTA, CDR2 FQGTGA. CDR3 length: 15 amino acids. V shed 5 bases and J shed 9 bases, with 17 bases lying between them. CDR3 in amino acids: CASSPRGKGTSPLHF. Written as DNA, the CDR3 is TGTGCCAGCAGCCCCCGAGGGAAGGGCACTTCACCCCTCCACTTT.

The chain uses TRBV12-3 or TRBV12-4 and TRBJ1-6; TRBD1 matches at 8 bases. V lost 6 bases and J lost 8; bases outside the gene matches: 6. CDR3 length equals 14 residues. This CDR3 is CASSRTGRDSPLHF. As DNA, the CDR3 is TGTGCCAGCAGCCGGACAGGGAGGGATTCACCCCTCCACTTT.

This clonotype occurred many times. This chain links TRBV11-2 with TRBJ2-7; D is possibly TRBD2 (6 bases). Trimming left V 10 bases short and J 7 bases short, with 20 bases between. The CDR3 loop spans 13 amino acids. Germline V gene lookup returns CDR1 SGHAT and CDR2 FQNNGV. The CDR3 spells CATPGLRIGEQYF. CDR3 nucleotide sequence: TGTGCCACCCCGGGACTGCGGATTGGGGAGCAGTACTTC.

This clonotype was detected many times. This chain joins TRBV4-1 and TRBJ1-2; D remains unclear. The CDR3 runs to 13 residues. Germline V gene lookup returns CDR1 MGHRA and CDR2 YSYEKL. Trimming left V 1 base short and J 8 bases short, with 11 bases between. The CDR3: CASSQVMVRGYTF. The CDR3 region has the DNA TGCGCCAGCAGCCAAGTGATGGTGAGGGGCTACACCTTC.

This rearrangement joins TRBV4-1 to TRBJ1-2, with D possibly TRBD1 on 5 matching bases. This CDR3 has 14 residues. V was trimmed by 8 bases and J by 7 bases, leaving 20 bases between them. Germline values: CDR1 MGHRA, CDR2 YSYEKL. The CDR3 DNA follows: TGCGCCAGCGAGCAGCCAGGGAGACAGTTTGGCTACACCTTC. As protein: CASEQPGRQFGYTF.

The gene calls are TRBV7-8 and TRBJ1-1; D perhaps matches TRBD1 (5 bases). Germline CDR1 is SGHVS and CDR2 is FQNEAQ. There are 14 residues in the CDR3. Between the trimmed V and J ends, which lost 5 bases and 5 bases, there was a span of 15 bases. CDR3 nucleotide sequence: TGTGCCAGCAGCGCGGACCCATGGGGGACTGAAGCTTTCTTT. Protein product: CASSADPWGTEAFF.

This clonotype came up many times. The DNA for the CDR3 is TGCAGCGTCAGGAAGGACTTGGGACAGACTAATGCCGGGGAGCTGTTTTTT. It translates to CSVRKDLGQTNAGELFF. This chain connects TRBV29-1 to TRBJ2-2; 7 positions match TRBD1. Germline V gives CDR1 SQVTM, CDR2 ANQGSEA. The CDR3 spans 17 residues. The V and J ends lost 6 bases and 6 bases, in that order; junction bases with no gene match: 19.

This clonotype was found a few times. The V and J genes are TRBV4-3 and TRBJ2-2; no clear D gene. The CDR3 sequence is 13 residues long. V lost 0 bases and J 7 bases, leaving 6 bases between the germline ends. The V gene's germline CDR1 is LGHNA and CDR2 YSLEER. CDR3 in amino acids: CASSQDGGGELFF. In DNA form, the CDR3 reads TGCGCCAGCAGCCAAGATGGCGGCGGGGAGCTGTTTTTT.

This clonotype was detected a few times. The chain couples TRBV10-3 to TRBJ1-2, with D possibly being TRBD1 (6 bases). The germline V gene encodes CDR1 ENHRY and CDR2 SYGVKD. V was pared by 7 bases and J by 5 bases, with 8 bases between. This CDR3 has 11 amino acids. CDR3 nucleotides: TGTGCCATCACAGGGGTTTATGGCTACACCTTC. Its protein product is CAITGVYGYTF.